These 6 T cell receptor beta chains came from one sample sequenced in a study of blood T cell repertoires in COVID-19. Libraries were prepared by immunoSEQ multiplex PCR; TCRdb keeps only in-frame clonotypes and omits some of them. The sample yields about 190,000 clones, around 80% seen once. The sequencing input was peripheral blood. These receptors all stem from a woman older than 75 with COVID-19, enrolled during active disease.

The genes are TRBV28 and TRBJ2-7; 8 bases match TRBD1. Germline trimming cut 6 bases from V and 0 bases from J; bases unmatched to any gene: 7. Germline V gene lookup returns CDR1 MDHEN and CDR2 SYDVKM. The CDR3 is made up of 15 amino acids. The chain's CDR3 is CASSPPTGVSYEQYF. The CDR3 DNA reads as TGTGCCAGCAGCCCCCCGACAGGGGTCTCCTACGAGCAGTACTTC.

This rearrangement joins TRBV4-3 to TRBJ2-5; 9 bases fit TRBD1. The V gene's germline CDR1 is LGHNA and CDR2 YSLEER. The V and J ends lost 0 bases and 4 bases, in that order; junction bases with no gene match: 0. The CDR3 spans 14 residues. CDR3 nucleotides: TGCGCCAGCAGCCAAGAACAGGGGGCAGAGACCCAGTACTTC. Its protein is CASSQEQGAETQYF.

V and J are TRBV4-2 and TRBJ1-5; D gene uncertain. Germline V lookup: CDR1 LGHNA, CDR2 YNFKEQ. The CDR3 runs to 13 residues. V was pared by 0 bases and J by 6 bases, with 6 bases between. The CDR3, as DNA: TGTGCCAGCAGCCAAGATGTTCGTCAGCCCCAGCATTTT. It yields the protein CASSQDVRQPQHF.

The V and J genes are TRBV3-1 (or the pseudogene TRBV3-2) and TRBJ2-5; weak D call: TRBD2 (6 bases). The CDR3 covers 14 residues. V was cut by 2 bases and J by 4 bases, with 11 bases left in between. From germline, CDR1 is LGHDT and CDR2 YNNKEL (reference sequence). The CDR3 here is CASSQSRGGETQYF. CDR3 DNA: TGTGCCAGCAGCCAATCCCGGGGAGGAGAGACCCAGTACTTC.

V and J are TRBV27 and TRBJ2-7; 9 bases map to TRBD1. From germline, CDR1 is MNHEY and CDR2 SMNVEV (reference sequence). This CDR3 spans 14 amino acids. V was pared by 6 bases and J by 2 bases, with 5 bases of the junction left unmatched. The CDR3 spells CASRTGQGPYEQYF. CDR3 DNA sequence: TGTGCCAGCAGGACGGGACAGGGCCCCTACGAGCAGTACTTC.

This clone appeared a single time. The rearrangement uses TRBV14 and TRBJ2-5, with D possibly matching TRBD2 (6 bases). This CDR3 spans 14 amino acids. Per germline, CDR1 SGHDN and CDR2 FVKESK. The ends were cut back, 1 base at V and 7 bases at J, with 13 bases in the middle. The CDR3 protein is CASSQVGGPRTQYF. The CDR3 DNA reads as TGTGCCAGCAGCCAAGTGGGAGGCCCCAGGACCCAGTACTTC.